Given below is one T cell receptor (beta chain) in context. The sample originates from a study of cytotoxic CD8 clonotypes in ibrutinib-treated CLL. The CDR3 extends over 16 amino acids. Germline-derived CDR1 and CDR2 are SGHNT and YENEEA. V was clipped by 1 base and J by 7 bases; unmatched bases: 12. Only in-frame clones appear in the TCRdb table, and some are missing; sequencing was by immunoSEQ multiplex PCR. The table includes around 160,000 clones, roughly 77% detected once. The chain joins TRBV11-3 to TRBJ1-1; 7 bases align to TRBD1. The sequencing used PBMCs, collected after 12 months of ibrutinib treatment. The TCR sequence derives from a human donor with chronic lymphocytic leukemia. Here the CDR3 DNA reads TGTGCCAGCAGCTTAGGCAGGGGGATGCTGACGGTTGAAGCTTTCTTT. Protein: CASSLGRGMLTVEAFF.